These 28 T cell receptor beta chains share one sample of origin, sequenced in a study of cytomegalovirus exposure and HLA in healthy donors. Primers for the PCR totalled 60 Vbeta and 13 Jbeta. The method was immunoSEQ multiplex PCR; TCRdb's version includes in-frame clones alone and lacks a portion of them. The sample lists roughly 150,000 clones; more than 75% were seen once. What was sequenced was PBMCs. Source of these receptors: a woman in her thirties or forties in good health and CMV-seronegative.

This clone has only a few counts. The junction departs from the called germline gene at one end, perhaps through a read error. The chain carries TRBV2 and TRBJ2-6, with D tentatively TRBD1 (5 bases). The CDR3 covers 12 residues. Germline assignment: CDR1 SNHLY and CDR2 FYNNEI. CDR3 protein: CASKAGANGLTF. The CDR3 DNA reads TGTGCCAGCAAGGCTGGGGCCAACGGCCTGACTTTC.

V usage is TRBV28 and J usage is TRBJ1-1, with no clear D. CDR1 and CDR2 (germline): MDHEN, SYDVKM. V lost 5 bases, J lost 8 bases, and 9 bases lay in between. The CDR3 totals 11 residues. The CDR3 protein is CASSQQREAFF. CDR3 nucleotide sequence: TGTGCCAGCAGTCAACAGCGGGAAGCTTTCTTT.

The chain has TRBV2 and TRBJ1-2; 9 bases match TRBD1. The CDR3 has 12 amino acids. The junction had 3 bases not matched to a gene; V was cut back by 8 bases and J by 5 bases. CDR1 is SNHLY, CDR2 FYNNEI, per germline. The CDR3 spells CASGTGYYGYTF. In DNA form, the CDR3 reads TGTGCCAGCGGGACAGGGTATTATGGCTACACCTTC.

The chain couples TRBV6-5 to TRBJ2-5; TRBD1 agrees at 7 bases. This CDR3 is built from 13 residues. V gave up 4 bases and J gave up 6 bases; unmatched junction bases: 5. Germline CDR1 MNHEY, CDR2 SVGAGI. The CDR3 reads CASSLEQGKTQYF. In DNA, the CDR3 is TGTGCCAGCAGTTTAGAACAGGGGAAGACCCAGTACTTC.

V and J are TRBV28 and TRBJ1-6; TRBD1 aligns across 9 bases. The CDR3 contains 15 residues. Germline V lookup: CDR1 MDHEN, CDR2 SYDVKM. The J segment lost 7 bases and the V segment lost 8 bases, leaving 9 bases of the junction unmatched. CDR3 amino acids: CASRYRGQRNSPLHF. DNA of the CDR3: TGTGCCAGCCGGTACAGGGGGCAGAGGAATTCACCCCTCCACTTT.

The chain joins TRBV27 to TRBJ1-4, with 9 nucleotides matching TRBD1. V was clipped by 5 bases and J by 8 bases; unmatched bases: 9. The germline gives CDR1 MNHEY, CDR2 SMNVEV (reference sequence). CDR3 size: 15 residues. The CDR3 spells CASSKGRGQGEKLFF. DNA for the CDR3: TGTGCCAGCAGTAAAGGAAGGGGACAGGGAGAAAAACTGTTTTTT.

This chain uses TRBV11-3 with TRBJ2-5; possibly TRBD2 for D (5 bases). The CDR3 sequence is 13 residues long. CDR1 and CDR2 (germline): SGHNT, YENEEA. The V end lost 3 bases, the J end lost 3 bases, and 8 bases lay between the germline ends. The CDR3 region is CASSFYGEETQYF. The CDR3 nucleotides read TGTGCCAGCAGCTTCTACGGGGAAGAGACCCAGTACTTC.

This chain joins TRBV11-2 and TRBJ2-2, with TRBD2 identical over 14 bases. The ends lost 3 bases at V and 9 bases at J; junction bases unmatched: 3. Germline V gene data show CDR1 as SGHAT and CDR2 as FQNNGV. This CDR3 comprises 15 residues. CDR3 residues: CASSLGLAGVWELFF. The DNA for the CDR3 is TGTGCCAGCAGCTTGGGACTAGCGGGGGTCTGGGAGCTGTTTTTT. The full variable domain, completed using reference TRBV11-2 and TRBJ2-2, is EAGVAQSPRYKIIEKRQSVAFWCNPISGHATLYWYQQILGQGPKLLIQFQNNGVVDDSQLPKDRFSAERLKGVDSTLKIQPAKLEDSAVYLCASSLGLAGVWELFFGEGSRLTVL.

The V call is TRBV6-5, the J call TRBJ2-6; D call uncertain. The CDR3 covers 14 residues. The germline V gene encodes CDR1 MNHEY and CDR2 SVGAGI. Trimming took off 0 bases at V and 4 bases at J, with 4 bases between the two ends. As DNA, the CDR3 is TGTGCCAGCAGTTACTCGCGAGGGGCCAACGTCCTGACTTTC. Translating it yields CASSYSRGANVLTF.

This clone was detected only a few times. CDR3 amino acids: CASSKVGVEAFF. The DNA of the CDR3 is TGTGCCAGCAGCAAAGTTGGAGTTGAAGCTTTCTTT. V usage is TRBV21-1 and J usage is TRBJ1-1. TRBV21-1 has pseudogene status. The CDR3 totals 12 residues.

This clone was observed a single time. V gene TRBV9 combines with J gene TRBJ2-5; 11 bases agree with TRBD2. This CDR3 comprises 17 residues. V dropped 0 bases and J dropped 1; count of bases not matched to a gene: 5. CDR1 and CDR2 from the germline V gene are SGDLS and YYNGEE. Here the CDR3 DNA reads TGTGCCAGCAGCGTAGGGGCTAGCGGGAGGATCCAAGAGACCCAGTACTTC. As protein: CASSVGASGRIQETQYF.

The V and J genes are TRBV6-1 and TRBJ2-5; unclear D gene. Germline V gene data show CDR1 as MNHNS and CDR2 as SASEGT. V dropped 3 bases and J dropped 4 bases, with 12 bases sitting between them. This CDR3 has 14 residues. CDR3 DNA: TGTGCCAGCAGTGATTTGAGCGTACCAGAGACCCAGTACTTC. Translation gives CASSDLSVPETQYF.

The chain uses TRBV4-2 and TRBJ1-1; unclear D gene. V was cut by 4 bases and J by 0 bases, with 21 bases left in between. Germline loops: CDR1 LGHNA, CDR2 YNFKEQ. The CDR3 runs 18 residues. The CDR3 region is CASSPRGFSVPMNTEAFF. Here the CDR3 DNA reads TGTGCCAGCAGCCCACGGGGATTTAGCGTCCCAATGAACACTGAAGCTTTCTTT.

The rearrangement links TRBV6-5 to TRBJ2-7; TRBD2 matches 9 bases. Looked up from germline, CDR1 is MNHEY and CDR2 is SVGAGI. The trim removed 0 bases at V and 4 bases at J, leaving 7 bases unmatched. This CDR3 is 16 amino acids long. CDR3 bases: TGTGCCAGCAGTTACTCGATCGAGACTAGCGGATACGAGCAGTACTTC. The encoded protein is CASSYSIETSGYEQYF.

Remarks on this clone: The germline gene is not matched at one end of the junction; a read error may be the cause. This chain uses TRBV4-2 with TRBJ2-4, with 7 bases aligning to TRBD2. This CDR3 contains 14 residues. Looked up from germline, CDR1 is LGHNA and CDR2 is YNFKEQ. The CDR3 DNA follows: TGTGCCAGCAGCCAGAAGCGGGGTGGCAACAGTCAGTACTTC. Its protein product is CASSQKRGGNSQYF.

V and J are TRBV5-1 and TRBJ1-2; 7 nucleotides line up with TRBD1. From germline, CDR1 is SGHRS and CDR2 YFSETQ. The junction had 12 bases not matched to a gene; V was cut back by 0 bases and J by 4 bases. The CDR3 has 17 residues. CDR3 amino acids: CASSLAFLGRGTYGYTF. For the CDR3, the DNA is TGCGCCAGCAGCTTGGCCTTTTTGGGCAGGGGGACCTATGGCTACACCTTC. The full variable domain, its missing parts supplied by reference TRBV5-1 and TRBJ1-2, is KAGVTQTPRYLIKTRGQQVTLSCSPISGHRSVSWYQQTPGQGLQFLFEYFSETQRNKGNFPGRFSGRQFSNSRSEMNVSTLELGDSALYLCASSLAFLGRGTYGYTFGSGTRLTVV.

This chain's CDR3 is CASSLRGGETQYF. The CDR3 region has the DNA TGTGCCAGCAGCTTACGTGGGGGGGAGACCCAGTACTTC. The chain recombines TRBV11-1 with TRBJ2-5, with TRBD2 as a possible D gene (6 bases). The CDR3 extends over 13 amino acids. CDR1 and CDR2 from the germline V gene are SGHAT and FQDESV (reference sequence). Trimming took off 2 bases at V and 5 bases at J, with 9 bases between the two ends.

The J gene is TRBJ2-7, the V gene TRBV11-2; TRBD1 aligns across 7 bases. The germline CDR1 and CDR2 sequences are SGHAT and FQNNGV. The CDR3 is 14 residues long. The ends lost 5 bases at V and 2 bases at J; junction bases unmatched: 6. In DNA, the CDR3 is TGTGCCAGCAGCCAGTCGGGACAGACCTACGAGCAGTACTTC. Residues: CASSQSGQTYEQYF.

The V gene is TRBV11-3, the J gene TRBJ2-5; D possibly corresponds to TRBD2 (6 bases). The CDR3 has 15 residues. The V and J ends lost 0 bases and 5 bases respectively, with 13 bases between them. CDR1 is SGHNT and CDR2 is YENEEA in the germline V gene. The CDR3 DNA is TGTGCCAGCAGCTTAGACGGGGGATCGGGGGAGACCCAGTACTTC. As protein: CASSLDGGSGETQYF.

The chain carries TRBV7-2 and TRBJ2-2; 12 bases are a match to TRBD1. The CDR3 sequence is 18 residues long. Germline loops: CDR1 SGHTA, CDR2 FQGNSA. J was trimmed by 7 bases and V by 2 bases; bases with no gene match: 11. The CDR3 protein is CASSLRVRDRGLIGELFF. In nucleotides, the CDR3 is TGTGCCAGCAGCTTAAGGGTCCGGGACAGGGGGCTAATCGGGGAGCTGTTTTTT.

V gene TRBV7-9 combines with J gene TRBJ1-1; TRBD1 aligns across 8 bases. The CDR3 length is 14 residues. Germline-derived CDR1 and CDR2 are SEHNR and FQNEAQ (reference sequence). V was pared by 6 bases and J by 7 bases, with 10 bases of the junction left unmatched. CDR3 sequence: CASSHRQGKVEAFF. In DNA, the CDR3 is TGTGCCAGCAGTCACAGACAGGGGAAAGTTGAAGCTTTCTTT.

Worth noting for this clone: Other nucleotide sequences in the sample specify the same CDR3. J is TRBJ1-2 and V is TRBV7-9; D may be TRBD1 (6 bases). The CDR3 covers 14 residues. The V gene lost 6 bases and the J gene lost 0 bases, with 11 bases spanning the gap. Germline V lookup: CDR1 SEHNR, CDR2 FQNEAQ (reference sequence). CDR3 coding DNA: TGTGCCAGCAGTACTGGACAGACTAACTATGGCTACACCTTC. Translation: CASSTGQTNYGYTF.

This sequence joins TRBV6-6 and TRBJ2-7; 7 bases agree with TRBD2. This CDR3 comprises 14 residues. Germline V gives CDR1 MNHNY, CDR2 SVGAGI (reference sequence). Trimming cost V 2 bases and J 2 bases; bases outside gene matches: 3. DNA for the CDR3: TGTGCCAGCAGTTACGCTAGCGGCACCTACGAGCAGTACTTC. Translated: CASSYASGTYEQYF.

The rearrangement uses TRBV7-9 and TRBJ2-1, with 10 bases aligning to TRBD2. J was trimmed by 7 bases and V by 5 bases; bases with no gene match: 11. This CDR3 has 16 residues. Germline V gene sequence: CDR1 SEHNR, CDR2 FQNEAQ (reference sequence). CDR3 DNA: TGTGCCAGCAGCCCCCCGGGGGGAGCGGGAGGGAATGAGCAGTTCTTC. Encoded protein: CASSPPGGAGGNEQFF.

V usage is TRBV11-2 and J usage is TRBJ1-4; D call uncertain. The germline gives CDR1 SGHAT, CDR2 FQNNGV. The ends were cut back, 5 bases at V and 0 bases at J, with 10 bases in the middle. The CDR3 is made up of 15 amino acids. This CDR3 reads CASSPTIATNEKLFF. CDR3 DNA sequence: TGTGCCAGCAGCCCAACAATCGCAACTAATGAAAAACTGTTTTTT.

As concerns this clone: The limits of the CDR3 on the DNA are not certain, so only TCRdb's listed CDR3 is given. The V gene is TRBV7-2, the J gene TRBJ2-5; the listed D gene, TRBD2, was not tested against the DNA. The length of the CDR3 is 19 amino acids, counting both ends. Germline V gene lookup returns CDR1 SGHTA and CDR2 FQGNSA. This CDR3 reads CASSLAVSSGREWRETQYF.

The chain recombines TRBV7-2 with TRBJ2-1; 13 bases fit TRBD2. CDR1 SGHTA and CDR2 FQGNSA come from the germline V gene. V trimming: 6 bases; J trimming: 8 bases; junction bases outside the gene matches: 7. This CDR3 has 15 residues. The CDR3 nucleotides are TGTGCCAGCAGGATACTAGCGGGAGGGGCCGATGAGCAGTTCTTC. This gives the protein CASRILAGGADEQFF.

The chain couples TRBV29-1 to TRBJ2-7; tentative D call: TRBD1 (5 bases). The length of the CDR3 is 14 residues. CDR1 and CDR2 from the germline V gene are SQVTM and ANQGSEA. With 5 bases removed from V and 2 bases from J, the gap between germline ends came to 16 bases. In nucleotides, the CDR3 is TGCAGCGTTTCTAGAACAGGCGCTACCTACGAGCAGTACTTC. Protein product: CSVSRTGATYEQYF.